What follows describes a single T cell receptor beta chain. Treatment here: around 19 received Ad26.COV2.S at low or high dose, single or two shots; roughly five received placebo; per-sample allocation not given. Sampling was done on day 63 after the first vaccine or placebo injection. The data were taken from a study of Ad26.COV2.S vaccination and SARS-CoV-2 variants. Data came from immunoSEQ multiplex PCR; TCRdb stores just in-frame clones and leaves some out. This sample has around 500,000 clones, with roughly nine tenths found just once. Source: peripheral blood, taken in a trial of Ad26.COV2.S vaccine versus placebo. The clonotype originates from a person between 18 and 65 years old who received the Ad26.COV2.S COVID-19 vaccine or a placebo.

CDR3 bases: TGCGCCAGCAGGGGACACCACTTT. As protein: CASRGHHF. The chain employs TRBV10-1 and TRBJ1-6; the D gene is possibly TRBD1 (6 bases). The germline V and J ends were trimmed by 6 bases and 18 bases, with 6 bases remaining between them. This CDR3 contains 8 residues. CDR1 and CDR2 (germline): WNHNN, SYGVQD (reference sequence).